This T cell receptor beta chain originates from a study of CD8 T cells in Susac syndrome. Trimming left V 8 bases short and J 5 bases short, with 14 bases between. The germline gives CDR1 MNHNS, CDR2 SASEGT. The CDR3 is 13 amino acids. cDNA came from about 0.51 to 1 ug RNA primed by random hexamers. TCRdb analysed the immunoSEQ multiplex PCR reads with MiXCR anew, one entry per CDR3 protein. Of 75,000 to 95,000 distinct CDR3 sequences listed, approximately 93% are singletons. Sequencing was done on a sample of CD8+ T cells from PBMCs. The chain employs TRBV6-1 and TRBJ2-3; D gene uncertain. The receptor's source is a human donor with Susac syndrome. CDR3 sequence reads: CASRKLVQDTQYF. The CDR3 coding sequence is TGTGCCAGCCGCAAGCTAGTACAAGATACGCAGTATTTT.